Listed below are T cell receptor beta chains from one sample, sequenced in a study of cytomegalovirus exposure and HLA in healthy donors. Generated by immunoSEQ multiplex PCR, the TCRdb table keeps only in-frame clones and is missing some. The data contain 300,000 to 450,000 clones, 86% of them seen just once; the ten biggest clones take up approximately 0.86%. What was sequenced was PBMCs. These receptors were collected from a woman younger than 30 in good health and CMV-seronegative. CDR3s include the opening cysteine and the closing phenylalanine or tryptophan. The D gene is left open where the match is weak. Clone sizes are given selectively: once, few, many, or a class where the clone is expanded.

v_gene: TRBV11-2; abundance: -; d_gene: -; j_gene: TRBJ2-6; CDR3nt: TGTGCCAGCAGAGGACTCGCGTCTGGGGCCAACGTCCTGACTTTC; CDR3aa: CASRGLASGANVLTF
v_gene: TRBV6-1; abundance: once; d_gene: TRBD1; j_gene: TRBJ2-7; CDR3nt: TGTGCCAGCAGTGTGGACAGGGTTAGCTACGAGCAGTACTTC; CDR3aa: CASSVDRVSYEQYF
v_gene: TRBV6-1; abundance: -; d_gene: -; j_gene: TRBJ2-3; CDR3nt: TGTGCCAGCAGTGTCGAACCGACAGGTCCAGATACGCAGTATTTT; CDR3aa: CASSVEPTGPDTQYF
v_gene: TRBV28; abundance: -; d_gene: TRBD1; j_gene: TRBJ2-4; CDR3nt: TGTGCCAGCAGTACTCGACAGGGGAAAAACATTCAGTACTTC; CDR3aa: CASSTRQGKNIQYF
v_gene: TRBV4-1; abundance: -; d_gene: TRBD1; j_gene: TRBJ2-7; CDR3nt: TGCGCCAGCAGCCAAGGTTCAAAGGGACAGGGAGGCGAGCAGTACTTC; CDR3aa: CASSQGSKGQGGEQYF
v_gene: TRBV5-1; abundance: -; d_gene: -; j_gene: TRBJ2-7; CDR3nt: TGCGCCAGCAGCTTGGGGACAGCGACCTACGAGCAGTACTTC; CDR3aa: CASSLGTATYEQYF
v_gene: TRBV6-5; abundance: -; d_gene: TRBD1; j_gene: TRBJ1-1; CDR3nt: TGTGCCAGCACCAAGGACAGGGGGACGAACACTGAAGCTTTCTTT; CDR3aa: CASTKDRGTNTEAFF
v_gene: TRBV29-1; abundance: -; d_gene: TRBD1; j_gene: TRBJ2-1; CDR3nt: TGCAGCGTCAGGGGGGGACAGGGGTCCATAGGGCAGTTCTTC; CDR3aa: CSVRGGQGSIGQFF
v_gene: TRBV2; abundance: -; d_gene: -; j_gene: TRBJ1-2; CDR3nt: TGTGCCAGCAGTGAAGCGTCGGGGAACTATGGCTACACCTTC; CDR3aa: CASSEASGNYGYTF
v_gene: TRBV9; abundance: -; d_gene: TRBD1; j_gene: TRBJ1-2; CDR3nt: TGTGCCAGCAGCGCCGACAGGGGTGCGAACTATGGCTACACCTTC; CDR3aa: CASSADRGANYGYTF
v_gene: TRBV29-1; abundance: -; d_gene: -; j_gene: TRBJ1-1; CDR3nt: TGCAGCGTTGAGTCTTCCGGAGGGGCTGAAGCTTTCTTT; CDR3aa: CSVESSGGAEAFF
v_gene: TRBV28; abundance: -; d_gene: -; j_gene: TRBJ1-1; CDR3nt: TGTGCCAGCAGTTTCCCCAGGGTTAGGACTGAAGCTTTCTTT; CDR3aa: CASSFPRVRTEAFF
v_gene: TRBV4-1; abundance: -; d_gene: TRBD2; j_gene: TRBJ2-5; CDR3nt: TGCGCCAGCAGCCAAGAGCGCACGGGAGGGCCAGAGATAGAGACCCAGTACTTC; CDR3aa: CASSQERTGGPEIETQYF
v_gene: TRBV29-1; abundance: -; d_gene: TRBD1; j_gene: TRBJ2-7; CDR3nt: TGCAGCGCACGGCGGACAGGGGGGTACGAGCAGTACTTC; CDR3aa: CSARRTGGYEQYF
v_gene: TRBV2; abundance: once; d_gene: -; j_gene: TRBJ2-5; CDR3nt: TGTGCCAGCAGTGAAGGAAAGCGGCGGACGCTAGAGACCCAGTACTTC; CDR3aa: CASSEGKRRTLETQYF
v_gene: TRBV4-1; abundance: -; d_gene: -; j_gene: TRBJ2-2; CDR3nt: TGCGCCAGCAGACGGATATTTGGCGGCACCTCGAACACCGGGGAGCTGTTTTTT; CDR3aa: CASRRIFGGTSNTGELFF
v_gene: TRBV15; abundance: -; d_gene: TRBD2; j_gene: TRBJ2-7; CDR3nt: TGTGCCACCAGCAGAGTCCGGGAGGGCTCCCACGAGCAGTACTTC; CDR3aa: CATSRVREGSHEQYF
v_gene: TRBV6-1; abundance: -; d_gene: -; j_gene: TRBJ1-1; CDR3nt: TGTGCCAACCGGGTAATGGCGGATAACACTGAAGCTTTCTTT; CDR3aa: CANRVMADNTEAFF
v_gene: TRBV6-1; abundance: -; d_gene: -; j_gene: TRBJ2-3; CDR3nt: TGTGCCAGCAGGCCCGGACTATTCTCAAATACGCAGTATTTT; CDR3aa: CASRPGLFSNTQYF
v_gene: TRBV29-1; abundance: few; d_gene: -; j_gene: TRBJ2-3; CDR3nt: TGCAGCGTTAACCAATTCGGCGGGGCAGATACGCAGTATTTT; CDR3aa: CSVNQFGGADTQYF
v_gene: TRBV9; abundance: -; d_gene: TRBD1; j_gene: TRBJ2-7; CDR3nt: TGTGCCAGCGCCCCAGGACAGGGCCGATACGAGCAGTACTTC; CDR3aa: CASAPGQGRYEQYF
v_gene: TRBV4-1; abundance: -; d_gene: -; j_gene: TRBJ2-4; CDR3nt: TGCGCCAGCAGCTTACCGACAGAAAACATTCAGTACTTC; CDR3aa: CASSLPTENIQYF
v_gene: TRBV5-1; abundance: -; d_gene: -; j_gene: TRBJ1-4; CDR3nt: TGCGCCAGCAGCTCGGGACAAGAAAAACTGTTTTTT; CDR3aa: CASSSGQEKLFF
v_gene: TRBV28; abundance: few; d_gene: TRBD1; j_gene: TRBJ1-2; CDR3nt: TGTGCCAGCTGCTCCGGGACAGAGTATGGCTACACCTTC; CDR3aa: CASCSGTEYGYTF
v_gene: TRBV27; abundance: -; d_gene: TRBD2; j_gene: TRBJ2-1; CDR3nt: TGTGCCAGCAGTTTCGGGGGGTACTCCTACAATGAGCAGTTCTTC; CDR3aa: CASSFGGYSYNEQFF
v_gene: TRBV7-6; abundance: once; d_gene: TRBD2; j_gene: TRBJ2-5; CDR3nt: TGTGCCAGCAGTTTCAGCGGGAGGGCCCAAGAGACCCAGTACTTC; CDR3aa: CASSFSGRAQETQYF
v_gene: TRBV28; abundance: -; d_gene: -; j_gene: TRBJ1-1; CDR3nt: TGTGCCAGCAGTTTGACAGGCGGTGCTGAAGCTTTCTTT; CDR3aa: CASSLTGGAEAFF
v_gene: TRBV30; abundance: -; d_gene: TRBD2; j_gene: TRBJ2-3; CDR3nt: TGTGCCTGGAGTGTACGACGGAGTGGGAGGGGAGCTAGCACAGATACGCAGTATTTT; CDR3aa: CAWSVRRSGRGASTDTQYF
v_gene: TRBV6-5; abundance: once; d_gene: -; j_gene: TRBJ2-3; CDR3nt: TGTGCCAGCAGTTACGGCGCTAGCCGAGCAGATACGCAGTATTTT; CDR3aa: CASSYGASRADTQYF
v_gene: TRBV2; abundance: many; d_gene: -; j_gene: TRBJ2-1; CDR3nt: TGTGCCAGCAGTGAACAAGGGGTCAATGAGCAGTTCTTC; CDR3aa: CASSEQGVNEQFF
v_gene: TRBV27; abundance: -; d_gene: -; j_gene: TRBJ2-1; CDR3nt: TGTGCCAGCAGTTTAGACAGAAACAATGAGCAGTTCTTC; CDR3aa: CASSLDRNNEQFF
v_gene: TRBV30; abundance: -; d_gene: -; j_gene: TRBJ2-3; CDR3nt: TGTGCCTTAAAGACGGGAACGGCGACCACAGATACGCAGTATTTT; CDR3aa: CALKTGTATTDTQYF
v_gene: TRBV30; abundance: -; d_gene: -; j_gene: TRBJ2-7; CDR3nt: TGTGCCTGGAGCCGGGACATTCGGTCCTACGAGCAGTACTTC; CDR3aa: CAWSRDIRSYEQYF
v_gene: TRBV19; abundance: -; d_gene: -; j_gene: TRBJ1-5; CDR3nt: TGTGCCAGTAAGCGCGGCAATCAGCCCCAGCATTTT; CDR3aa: CASKRGNQPQHF
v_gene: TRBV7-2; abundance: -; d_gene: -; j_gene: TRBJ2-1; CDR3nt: TGTGCCAGCCGGGAGTCGTTTAATGAGCAGTTCTTC; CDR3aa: CASRESFNEQFF
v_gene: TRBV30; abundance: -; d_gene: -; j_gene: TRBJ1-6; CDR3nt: TGTGCCTGGACTATTAGACAGAGCAATTCACCCCTCCACTTT; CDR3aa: CAWTIRQSNSPLHF
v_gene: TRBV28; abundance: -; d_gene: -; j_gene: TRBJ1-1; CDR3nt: TGTGCCAGCAGTTTTTCTCGGGTCACCTACGGGGGGAACACTGAAGCTTTCTTT; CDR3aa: CASSFSRVTYGGNTEAFF
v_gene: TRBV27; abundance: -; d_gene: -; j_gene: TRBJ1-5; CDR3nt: TGTGCCAGCAGGCCCTTCGCGGGAGGTGGCAGGCAGCCCCAGCATTTT; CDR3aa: CASRPFAGGGRQPQHF
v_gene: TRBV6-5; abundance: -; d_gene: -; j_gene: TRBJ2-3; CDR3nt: TGTGCCAGCAGTGAGGGGACACACACAGATACGCAGTATTTT; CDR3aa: CASSEGTHTDTQYF
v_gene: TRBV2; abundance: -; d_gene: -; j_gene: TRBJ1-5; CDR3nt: TGTGCCAGCAGTGAGCGCATTAACAATCAGCCCCAGCATTTT; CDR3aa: CASSERINNQPQHF
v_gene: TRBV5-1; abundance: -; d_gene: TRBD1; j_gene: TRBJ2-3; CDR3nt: TGCGCCAGCAGCTTCGGGACAGGGGTTGCCGCAGATACGCAGTATTTT; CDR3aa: CASSFGTGVAADTQYF
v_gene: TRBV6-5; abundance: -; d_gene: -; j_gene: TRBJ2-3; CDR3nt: TGTGCCAGCAGTTACTCGCGCTCTTTCACAGATACGCAGTATTTT; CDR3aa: CASSYSRSFTDTQYF
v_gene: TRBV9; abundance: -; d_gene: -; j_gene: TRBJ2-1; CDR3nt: TGTGCCAGCAGCCCTCGCGCTACCTACAATGAGCAGTTCTTC; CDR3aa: CASSPRATYNEQFF
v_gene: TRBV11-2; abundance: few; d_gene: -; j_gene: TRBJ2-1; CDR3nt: TGTGCCAGCAGCTACAGGGTTTTGGATGAGCAGTTCTTC; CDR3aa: CASSYRVLDEQFF
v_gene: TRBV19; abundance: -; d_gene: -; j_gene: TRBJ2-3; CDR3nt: TGTGCCAGTAGAAAGTCCGGACTAGATACGCAGTATTTT; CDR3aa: CASRKSGLDTQYF